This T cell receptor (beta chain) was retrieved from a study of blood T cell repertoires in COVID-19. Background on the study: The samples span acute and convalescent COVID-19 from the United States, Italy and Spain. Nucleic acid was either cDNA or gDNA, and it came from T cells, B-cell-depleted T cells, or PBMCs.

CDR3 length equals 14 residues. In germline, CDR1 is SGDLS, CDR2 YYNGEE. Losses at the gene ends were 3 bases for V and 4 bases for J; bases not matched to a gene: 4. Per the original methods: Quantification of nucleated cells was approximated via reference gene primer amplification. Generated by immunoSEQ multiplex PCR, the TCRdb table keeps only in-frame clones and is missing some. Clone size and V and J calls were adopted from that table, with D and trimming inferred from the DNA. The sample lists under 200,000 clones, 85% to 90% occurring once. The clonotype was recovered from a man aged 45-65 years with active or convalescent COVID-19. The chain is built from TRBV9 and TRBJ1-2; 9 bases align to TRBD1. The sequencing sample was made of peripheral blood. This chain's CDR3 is CASSAQGAGYGYTF. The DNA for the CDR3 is TGTGCCAGCAGCGCACAGGGGGCAGGCTATGGCTACACCTTC.